The clone carrying this T cell receptor beta chain was recorded a few times. The CDR3 is 15 amino acids. V was clipped by 5 bases and J by 5 bases; unmatched bases: 10. The V gene's germline CDR1 is MDHEN and CDR2 SYDVKM. The source of the sample is a study of blood T cells in healthy people across ages. Through a sample-barcoded 5' primer and a J-beta primer mix, a second PCR was run for 7 to 11 cycles. TCRdb recomputed calls from the 5' RACE reads with MiXCR, one row per CDR3 protein. The table includes about 640,000 distinct CDR3 sequences, roughly 58% detected once. This chain connects TRBV28 to TRBJ2-5; 8 bases match TRBD1. The sequence was collected from a man in his fifties or sixties in good health. Material for sequencing was blood. The DNA for the CDR3 is TGTGCCAGCAGTGCCTCTCAGGGGGCGCACGAGACCCAGTACTTC. Protein sequence: CASSASQGAHETQYF.